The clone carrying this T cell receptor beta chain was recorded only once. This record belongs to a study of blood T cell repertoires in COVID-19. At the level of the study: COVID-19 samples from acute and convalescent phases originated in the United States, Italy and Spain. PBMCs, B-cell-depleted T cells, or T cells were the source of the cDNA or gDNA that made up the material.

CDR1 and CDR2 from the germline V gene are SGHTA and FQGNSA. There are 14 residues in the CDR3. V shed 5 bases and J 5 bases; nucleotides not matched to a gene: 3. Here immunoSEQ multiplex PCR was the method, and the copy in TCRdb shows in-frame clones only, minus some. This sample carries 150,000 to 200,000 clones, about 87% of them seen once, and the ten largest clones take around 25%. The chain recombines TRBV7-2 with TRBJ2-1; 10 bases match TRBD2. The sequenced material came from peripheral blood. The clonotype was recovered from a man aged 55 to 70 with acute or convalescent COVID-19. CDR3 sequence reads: CASSPGLANNEQFF. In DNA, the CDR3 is TGTGCCAGCAGCCCGGGACTAGCGAACAATGAGCAGTTCTTC.